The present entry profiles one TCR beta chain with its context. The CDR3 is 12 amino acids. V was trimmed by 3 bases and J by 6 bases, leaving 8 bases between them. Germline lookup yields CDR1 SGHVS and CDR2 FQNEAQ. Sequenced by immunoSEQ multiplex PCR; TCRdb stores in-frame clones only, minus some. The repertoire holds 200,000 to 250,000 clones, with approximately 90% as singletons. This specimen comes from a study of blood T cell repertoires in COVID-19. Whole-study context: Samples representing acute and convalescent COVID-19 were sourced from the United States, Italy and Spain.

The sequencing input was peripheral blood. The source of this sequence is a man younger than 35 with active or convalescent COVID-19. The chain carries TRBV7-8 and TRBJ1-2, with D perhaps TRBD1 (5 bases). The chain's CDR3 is CASSLGGNGYTF. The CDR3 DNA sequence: TGTGCCAGCAGCTTGGGGGGGAATGGCTACACCTTC.